These 32 T cell receptor beta chains originate from one sample sequenced in a study of blood T cells in healthy people across ages (dated by TCRdb to about 2015). The method was 5' RACE. The sequencing machine was an Illumina HiSeq 2500. The second PCR ran for roughly 7 to 11 cycles and used a J-beta primer mix along with a sample-barcoded 5' primer. TCRdb redid the processing of the public reads, applying fastp at Q25 and MiXCR, and retained in-frame beta chains. Rows with one shared CDR3 protein collapse into an entry with the most common genes and DNA. In all, the sample holds hundreds of thousands of distinct CDR3 sequences, and approximately 60% of those were seen once. The ten biggest clones cover roughly 24% of the sample. Sequencing input: blood. The receptors here all came from a man aged 35-49 years in good health.

The chain carries TRBV12-3 or TRBV12-4 and TRBJ2-1; tentative D call: TRBD1 (6 bases). This CDR3 spans 14 amino acids. V lost 7 bases and J 7 bases, leaving 17 bases between the germline ends. The CDR3 sequence: CASTPPGQPNEQFF. The CDR3 region has the DNA TGTGCCAGCACCCCACCGGGACAACCAAATGAGCAGTTCTTC.

The chain carries TRBV28 and TRBJ1-2; 9 bases line up with TRBD1. The V gene end was trimmed by 2 bases and the J gene end by 3 bases; junction bases not matched to a gene: 1. The CDR3 has 14 residues. Germline V CDR1 and CDR2: MDHEN, SYDVKM. The CDR3 DNA reads as TGTGCCAGCAGTTTAACAGGGGGCCACTATGGCTACACCTTC. Protein product: CASSLTGGHYGYTF.

This clonotype appeared a single time. The chain uses TRBV6-1 and TRBJ2-7, with 13 bases that match TRBD2. The J call may be faulty, since TRBJ2-5 better matches the DNA end. CDR3 length equals 16 residues. The V gene's germline CDR1 is MNHNS and CDR2 SASEGT. DNA for the CDR3: TGTGCCAGCAGGGAACTAGCGGGAGGGCCACGGGAGACCCAGTACTTC. Encoded protein: CASRELAGGPRETQYF.

There are a few counts of this clonotype. The J gene is TRBJ2-7, the V gene TRBV25-1, with 10 bases fitting TRBD1. Germline lookup yields CDR1 MGHDK and CDR2 SYGVNS. The CDR3 totals 16 residues. The V gene end was trimmed by 3 bases and the J gene end by 2 bases; junction bases not matched to a gene: 7. As DNA, the CDR3 is TGTGCCAGCAGTGAGGACAGGGGGTGGACGACCTACGAGCAGTACTTC. This translates into CASSEDRGWTTYEQYF.

The gene calls are TRBV24-1 and TRBJ2-1; D is unresolved. Trimming left V 3 bases short and J 1 base short, with 9 bases between. CDR3 size: 15 residues. Germline V gene lookup returns CDR1 KGHDR and CDR2 SFDVKD. The CDR3 DNA is TGTGCCACCAGTGATCCCGTGGGATCCTACAATGAGCAGTTCTTC. It is translated as CATSDPVGSYNEQFF.

The rearrangement links TRBV9 to TRBJ2-5, with TRBD2 matching 9 bases. The length of the CDR3 is 15 residues. V lost 4 bases to trimming and J lost 11 bases; unmatched junction nucleotides: 15. Germline CDR1 SGDLS, CDR2 YYNGEE. The CDR3 region has the DNA TGTGCCAGCAGCCTAGCGGGGATAGGCCTAGAAGAGCAGTACTTC. This sequence encodes CASSLAGIGLEEQYF. Drawing the rest from reference TRBV9 and TRBJ2-5, the complete variable domain is DSGVTQTPKHLITATGQRVTLRCSPRSGDLSVYWYQQSLDQGLQFLIQYYNGEERAKGNILERFSAQQFPDLHSELNLSSLELGDSALYFCASSLAGIGLEEQYFGPGTRLLVL.

The chain joins TRBV30 to TRBJ1-5; D call uncertain. Germline V gene data show CDR1 as GTSNPN and CDR2 as SVGIG (reference sequence). CDR3 size: 13 residues. V was shortened by 0 bases and J by 0 bases, with 3 bases between the two germline ends. The CDR3 spells CAWSVNSNQPQHF. The CDR3 nucleotides read TGTGCCTGGAGTGTCAATAGCAATCAGCCCCAGCATTTT.

This clonotype came up a few times. The chain carries TRBV5-1 and TRBJ2-4; 10 positions match TRBD1. With the DNA end fitting TRBJ2-7 better, the J assignment may be wrong. Looked up from germline, CDR1 is SGHRS and CDR2 is YFSETQ. There are 16 residues in the CDR3. For the CDR3, the DNA is TGCGCCAGCAGCTTCGTGTGGGACAGGGGAAACTACGAGCAGTACTTC. Its protein is CASSFVWDRGNYEQYF.

The count of this clonotype is one. V gene TRBV4-2 combines with J gene TRBJ1-5; TRBD1 matches at 10 bases. J was trimmed by 2 bases and V by 2 bases; bases with no gene match: 6. Germline CDR1 LGHNA, CDR2 YNFKEQ. This CDR3 is built from 17 residues. CDR3 protein: CASSQTGGTGGNQPQHF. CDR3 nucleotide sequence: TGTGCCAGCAGCCAAACGGGGGGGACAGGGGGCAATCAGCCCCAGCATTTT.

This clonotype was seen more than once but under ten times. The chain has TRBV29-1 and TRBJ2-5; TRBD1 aligns across 7 bases. The CDR3 covers 14 residues. Germline V gene data show CDR1 as SQVTM and CDR2 as ANQGSEA. V lost 6 bases and J lost 11; bases outside the gene matches: 18. The CDR3 reads CSVRPQGNGSKQYF. In DNA, the CDR3 is TGCAGCGTACGTCCACAGGGGAACGGCAGCAAGCAGTACTTC.

The J gene is TRBJ2-7, the V gene TRBV9, with D hard to call. Trimming cost V 4 bases and J 1 base, with 15 bases left between them. The CDR3 extends over 15 amino acids. Germline lookup yields CDR1 SGDLS and CDR2 YYNGEE. CDR3 protein: CASSTSPFQSYEQYF. The CDR3 DNA follows: TGTGCCAGCAGCACATCTCCTTTTCAATCCTACGAGCAGTACTTC. The variable domain in full, with the rest retrieved from reference TRBV9 and TRBJ2-7, is DSGVTQTPKHLITATGQRVTLRCSPRSGDLSVYWYQQSLDQGLQFLIQYYNGEERAKGNILERFSAQQFPDLHSELNLSSLELGDSALYFCASSTSPFQSYEQYFGPGTRLTVT.

This clonotype has just one count. The chain has TRBV29-1 and TRBJ2-1; TRBD2 agrees at 7 bases. From germline, CDR1 is SQVTM and CDR2 ANQGSEA. Germline trimming cut 4 bases from V and 9 bases from J; bases unmatched to any gene: 9. The CDR3 has 13 residues. As DNA, the CDR3 is TGCAGCGTTGGCTGGCGGGAGAACGGTGAGCAGTTCTTC. Translating gives CSVGWRENGEQFF.

The CDR3 is CASRARDNEQFF. In nucleotides, the CDR3 is TGTGCCAGCAGGGCTCGGGACAATGAGCAGTTCTTC. The gene calls are TRBV7-9 and TRBJ2-1; D is unclear. The CDR3 is 12 residues long. The germline V gene has CDR1 SEHNR and CDR2 FQNEAQ (reference sequence). The ends were cut back, 6 bases at V and 5 bases at J, with 8 bases in the middle.

In DNA, the CDR3 is TGTGCCAGCAGCTTAGTACAGGCCGCCTACAATGAGCAGTTCTTC. As protein: CASSLVQAAYNEQFF. The chain uses TRBV7-2 and TRBJ2-1, with D possibly TRBD1 on 5 matching bases. Germline V gene data show CDR1 as SGHTA and CDR2 as FQGNSA. The CDR3 runs 15 residues. V lost 1 base to trimming and J lost 2 bases, with 9 bases between them.

Details on this clonotype: A junction boundary mismatches the germline segment, possibly from a read error. The CDR3 loop reads CASNEGGNEQYF. Here the CDR3 DNA reads TGTGCCAGCAATGAAGGGGGCAACGAGCAGTACTTC. V is TRBV2 and J is TRBJ2-4; 7 positions match TRBD1. The J call may be incorrect, as the DNA end agrees better with TRBJ2-7. Germline V CDR1 and CDR2: SNHLY, FYNNEI. CDR3 length: 12 amino acids.

The gene calls are TRBV20-1 and TRBJ1-2, with D perhaps TRBD1 (5 bases). With 3 bases removed from V and 0 bases from J, the gap between germline ends came to 11 bases. This CDR3 spans 14 amino acids. Germline loops: CDR1 DFQATT, CDR2 SNEGSKA (reference sequence). CDR3 DNA sequence: TGCAGTGCTAGTCAGGGAAAAGCTAACTATGGCTACACCTTC. Translating it yields CSASQGKANYGYTF.

The J gene is TRBJ2-2, the V gene TRBV24-1; no clear D. V shed 3 bases and J shed 5 bases, with 6 bases lying between them. CDR3 size: 13 residues. In germline, CDR1 is KGHDR, CDR2 SFDVKD. The CDR3 spells CATSDHGTGELFF. The DNA of the CDR3 is TGTGCCACCAGTGATCACGGTACCGGGGAGCTGTTTTTT.

The V call is TRBV20-1, the J call TRBJ2-1; no clear D. CDR1 is DFQATT, CDR2 SNEGSKA, per germline (reference sequence). Trimming took 3 bases from V and 9 from J, leaving 15 bases between them. The CDR3 is 13 amino acids. The CDR3 coding sequence is TGCAGTGCTAGTCAAGCGAGGATTGGTGAGCAGTTCTTC. It specifies CSASQARIGEQFF.

This clonotype has only a few counts. The chain recombines TRBV9 with TRBJ2-4; D remains unclear. V was trimmed by 0 bases and J by 3 bases, leaving 13 bases between them. This CDR3 comprises 16 residues. The germline CDR1 and CDR2 sequences are SGDLS and YYNGEE. The CDR3, as DNA: TGTGCCAGCAGCGTAGACCCCGATTTGCTCAAAAACATTCAGTACTTC. Translating gives CASSVDPDLLKNIQYF.

This clonotype came up a few times. The chain links TRBV6-1 to TRBJ2-3; 13 bases match TRBD2. CDR1 and CDR2 from the germline V gene are MNHNS and SASEGT. This CDR3 has 17 residues. V trimming: 8 bases; J trimming: 2 bases; junction bases outside the gene matches: 10. DNA of the CDR3: TGTGCCAGCTACACCCCGGGACTAGCGGGATCCACAGATACGCAGTATTTT. Protein sequence: CASYTPGLAGSTDTQYF.

The chain couples TRBV20-1 to TRBJ1-2; D unclear. CDR3 size: 13 residues. V lost 2 bases and J 4 bases, leaving 11 bases between the germline ends. The V gene's germline CDR1 is DFQATT and CDR2 SNEGSKA (reference sequence). The CDR3 loop is CSARPTHGYGYTF. For the CDR3, the DNA is TGCAGTGCTAGACCGACTCACGGCTATGGCTACACCTTC.

The V and J genes are TRBV28 and TRBJ2-4, with D possibly being TRBD2 (6 bases). The CDR3 is 14 amino acids. The V gene lost 3 bases and the J gene lost 9 bases, with 15 bases spanning the gap. Germline CDR1 reads MDHEN; CDR2 reads SYDVKM. The CDR3 spells CASSFPRGGPIQYF. In DNA, the CDR3 is TGTGCCAGCAGTTTCCCGCGGGGTGGCCCCATTCAGTACTTC.

The chain employs TRBV6-2 or TRBV6-3 and TRBJ2-7; TRBD2 agrees at 10 bases. The CDR3 length is 13 residues. With V trimmed by 8 bases and J by 7 bases, 8 bases remained unmatched. Looked up from germline, CDR1 is MNHEY and CDR2 is SVGEGT. The CDR3 coding sequence is TGTGCCAGCGGAAGCGGGAGGGCCAGGGAGCAGTACTTC. Residues: CASGSGRAREQYF.

The CDR3 spells CASSQDSTGTQYF. The CDR3 nucleotides read TGTGCCAGCAGCCAAGACAGTACGGGGACCCAGTACTTC. V and J are TRBV12-3 or TRBV12-4 and TRBJ2-5; a possible D gene is TRBD1 (5 bases). The V end was cut by 6 bases, the J end by 7 bases, with 15 bases between. CDR3 size: 13 residues.

Comment on this clonotype: Germline is not matched at one junction end, which may reflect a read error. This chain links TRBV25-1 with TRBJ2-5; 9 bases fit TRBD2. Gene TRBJ2-7 matches the end of the DNA better, so the J call may be wrong. Germline V gene sequence: CDR1 MGHDK, CDR2 SYGVNS. This CDR3 region has 18 residues. CDR3 residues: CASSAPGLAAKSSHEQYF. The CDR3 DNA reads TGTGCCAGCAGTGCCCCGGGACTAGCAGCAAAGAGCTCCCACGAGCAGTACTTC.

J is TRBJ2-7 and V is TRBV29-1; 8 bases are shared with TRBD1. Germline CDR1 and CDR2: SQVTM and ANQGSEA. The CDR3 contains 13 residues. The CDR3 region has the DNA TGCACCACCGGGACAGGTCCCTACAATGAGCAGTACTTC. Amino acid sequence: CTTGTGPYNEQYF.

The J gene is TRBJ2-5, the V gene TRBV12-3 or TRBV12-4; 7 bases agree with TRBD1. V shed 5 bases and J 11 bases; nucleotides not matched to a gene: 11. This CDR3 contains 13 residues. CDR3 coding DNA: TGTGCCAGCAGTCGCGGACAGGCTTACGGGCAGTACTTC. It encodes CASSRGQAYGQYF.

V is TRBV7-9 and J is TRBJ2-7; the match to TRBD1 covers 12 bases. Trimming at V came to 4 bases and at J to 2 bases, leaving 9 bases not matched to a gene. The CDR3 consists of 17 residues. CDR1 SEHNR and CDR2 FQNEAQ come from the germline V gene (reference sequence). Here the CDR3 reads CASSSLDGTGGAYEQYF. CDR3 DNA sequence: TGTGCCAGCAGCTCCTTGGACGGGACAGGGGGCGCCTACGAGCAGTACTTC.

The chain couples TRBV12-3 or TRBV12-4 to TRBJ1-1; D is possibly TRBD1 (6 bases). The V end was cut by 6 bases, the J end by 2 bases, with 13 bases between. This CDR3 has 14 residues. CDR3: CASSATDSNTEAFF. CDR3 sequence (DNA): TGTGCCAGCAGCGCAACGGACAGTAACACTGAAGCTTTCTTT.

The V and J genes are TRBV10-3 and TRBJ2-7, with 8 bases fitting TRBD2. TRBJ2-5 explains the end of the DNA better; the J call may be wrong. The CDR3 is made up of 17 amino acids. Germline CDR1 reads ENHRY; CDR2 reads SYGVKD. The CDR3 DNA reads as TGTGCCATCAGTGACTCTGCGGGGGGCGGATACGGGGAGACCCAGTACTTC. Amino acid sequence: CAISDSAGGGYGETQYF.

The chain uses TRBV4-3 and TRBJ2-6, with D tentatively TRBD2 (7 bases). The CDR3 is made up of 17 amino acids. Between the trimmed V and J ends, which lost 4 bases and 4 bases, there was a span of 17 bases. From germline, CDR1 is LGHNA and CDR2 YSLEER. The CDR3 sequence is CASSPRGGATGANVLTF. The DNA of the CDR3 is TGCGCCAGCAGCCCGAGGGGGGGCGCCACAGGGGCCAACGTCCTGACTTTC.

V gene TRBV7-6 combines with J gene TRBJ2-5, with D tentatively TRBD1 (6 bases). Germline CDR1 reads SGHVS; CDR2 reads FNYEAQ. The V and J ends lost 1 base and 0 bases respectively, with 12 bases between them. The CDR3 covers 16 residues. The CDR3 sequence: CASSLGTARYQETQYF. The CDR3 bases are TGTGCCAGCAGCTTAGGGACAGCCAGGTACCAAGAGACCCAGTACTTC.